The rows below give T cell receptor beta chains drawn from one sample of a study of shared clonotypes between healthy human individuals. The method was immunoSEQ multiplex PCR; TCRdb's version includes in-frame clones alone and lacks a portion of them. In the table there are 1.5 million to 1.9 million clones, 98% of which are singletons. Sequencing used naive CD4+ T cells sorted from blood. Receptors originate from a man aged 25-45 years in good health. CDR3s include the opening cysteine and the closing phenylalanine or tryptophan. D genes are given only for firm matches. Expanded clones are given a class, and other clones once, few, many or no size at all.

CDR3aa: CASRSRGRGGANVLTF; CDR3nt: TGTGCCAGTAGAAGTCGGGGTAGAGGTGGGGCCAACGTCCTGACTTTC; d_gene: NA; abundance: NA; v_gene: TRBV19; j_gene: TRBJ2-6
CDR3aa: CASIGWGSSYEQYF; CDR3nt: TGTGCCAGCATTGGTTGGGGCAGCTCCTACGAGCAGTACTTC; d_gene: NA; abundance: NA; v_gene: TRBV27; j_gene: TRBJ2-7
CDR3aa: CASSPGLDQPQHF; CDR3nt: TGTGCCAGCTCACCAGGGTTGGATCAGCCCCAGCATTTT; d_gene: NA; abundance: NA; v_gene: TRBV18; j_gene: TRBJ1-5
CDR3aa: CASSSGLSTYNEQFF; CDR3nt: TGCGCCAGCAGCTCGGGACTGTCAACCTACAATGAGCAGTTCTTC; d_gene: NA; abundance: NA; v_gene: TRBV5-1; j_gene: TRBJ2-1
CDR3aa: CASSLLGRTYEQYF; CDR3nt: TGCGCCAGCAGCTTGTTGGGCAGGACCTACGAGCAGTACTTC; d_gene: NA; abundance: NA; v_gene: TRBV5-1; j_gene: TRBJ2-7
CDR3aa: CASSLARASYEQYF; CDR3nt: TGTGCCAGCAGTTTGGCAAGAGCGTCCTACGAGCAGTACTTC; d_gene: NA; abundance: NA; v_gene: TRBV27; j_gene: TRBJ2-7
CDR3aa: CASSPPGQGYGYTF; CDR3nt: TGTGCCAGCTCACCCCCGGGACAGGGTTATGGCTACACCTTC; d_gene: TRBD1; abundance: NA; v_gene: TRBV18; j_gene: TRBJ1-2
CDR3aa: CAIKPGQGTGELFF; CDR3nt: TGTGCCATCAAACCGGGACAGGGCACCGGGGAGCTGTTTTTT; d_gene: TRBD1; abundance: NA; v_gene: TRBV10-3; j_gene: TRBJ2-2
CDR3aa: CASSSNPQETQYF; CDR3nt: TGTGCCAGCAGCTCCAACCCCCAAGAGACCCAGTACTTC; d_gene: NA; abundance: once; v_gene: TRBV11-2; j_gene: TRBJ2-5
CDR3aa: CASSLWAGSSYEQYF; CDR3nt: TGTGCCAGCAGTTTATGGGCGGGGTCCTCCTACGAGCAGTACTTC; d_gene: NA; abundance: NA; v_gene: TRBV28; j_gene: TRBJ2-7
CDR3aa: CASSVKALSGNTIYF; CDR3nt: TGTGCCAGCAGCGTAAAAGCCCTCTCTGGAAACACCATATATTTT; d_gene: NA; abundance: NA; v_gene: TRBV9; j_gene: TRBJ1-3
CDR3aa: CASSQAGSSGNTIYF; CDR3nt: TGTGCCAGCAGCCAAGCGGGCTCATCTGGAAACACCATATATTTT; d_gene: NA; abundance: NA; v_gene: TRBV6-1; j_gene: TRBJ1-3
CDR3aa: CASSFSTLNTEAFF; CDR3nt: TGTGCCAGCAGCTTCTCCACCCTAAACACTGAAGCTTTCTTT; d_gene: NA; abundance: NA; v_gene: TRBV7-2; j_gene: TRBJ1-1
CDR3aa: CASSSSEETQYF; CDR3nt: TGTGCCAGCAGTTCATCCGAAGAGACCCAGTACTTC; d_gene: NA; abundance: NA; v_gene: TRBV28; j_gene: TRBJ2-5
CDR3aa: CASSPGLGGTQYF; CDR3nt: TGTGCCAGCAGTCCTGGGTTGGGGGGGACCCAGTACTTC; d_gene: NA; abundance: NA; v_gene: TRBV11-2; j_gene: TRBJ2-5